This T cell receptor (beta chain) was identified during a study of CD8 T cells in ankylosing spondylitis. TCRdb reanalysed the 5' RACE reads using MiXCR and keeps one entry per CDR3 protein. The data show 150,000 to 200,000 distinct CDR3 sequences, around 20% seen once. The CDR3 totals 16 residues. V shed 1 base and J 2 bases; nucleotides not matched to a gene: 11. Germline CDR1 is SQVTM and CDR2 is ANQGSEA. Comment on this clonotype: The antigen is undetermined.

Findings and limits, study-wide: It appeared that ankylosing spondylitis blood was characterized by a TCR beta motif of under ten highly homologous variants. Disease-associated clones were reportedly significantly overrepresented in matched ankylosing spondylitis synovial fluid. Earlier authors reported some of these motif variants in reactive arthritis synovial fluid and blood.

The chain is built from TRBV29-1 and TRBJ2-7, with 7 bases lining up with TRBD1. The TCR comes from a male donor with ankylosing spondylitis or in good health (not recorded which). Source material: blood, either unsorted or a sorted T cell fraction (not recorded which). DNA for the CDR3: TGCAGCGTTGAAGGATCTCCTCTGGGACAGACCTACGAGCAGTACTTC. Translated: CSVEGSPLGQTYEQYF.